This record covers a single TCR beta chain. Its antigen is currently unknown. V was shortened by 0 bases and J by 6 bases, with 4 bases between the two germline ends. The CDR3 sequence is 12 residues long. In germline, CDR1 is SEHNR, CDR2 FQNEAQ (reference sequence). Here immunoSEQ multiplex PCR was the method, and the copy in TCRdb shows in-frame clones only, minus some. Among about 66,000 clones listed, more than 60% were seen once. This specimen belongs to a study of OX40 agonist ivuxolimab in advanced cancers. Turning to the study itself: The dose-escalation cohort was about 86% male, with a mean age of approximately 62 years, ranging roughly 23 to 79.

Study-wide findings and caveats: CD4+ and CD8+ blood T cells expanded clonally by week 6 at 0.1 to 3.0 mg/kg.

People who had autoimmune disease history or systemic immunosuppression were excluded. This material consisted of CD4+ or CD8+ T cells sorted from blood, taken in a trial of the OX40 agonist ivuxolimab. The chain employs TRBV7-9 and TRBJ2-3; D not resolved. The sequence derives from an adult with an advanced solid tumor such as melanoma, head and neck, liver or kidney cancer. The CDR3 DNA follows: TGTGCCAGCAGCTTAGCGGCCGATACGCAGTATTTT. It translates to CASSLAADTQYF. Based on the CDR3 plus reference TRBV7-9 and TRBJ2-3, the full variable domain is DTGVSQNPRHKITKRGQNVTFRCDPISEHNRLYWYRQTLGQGPEFLTYFQNEAQLEKSRLLSDRFSAERPKGSFSTLEIQRTEQGDSAMYLCASSLAADTQYFGPGTRLTVL.